A single sample is the source of the 25 T cell receptor beta chains below, sequenced in a study of OX40 agonist ivuxolimab in advanced cancers. This table comes from immunoSEQ multiplex PCR, and its TCRdb copy is limited to in-frame clones, with some not included. The sample carries about 44,000 clones, 90% to 95% recorded once. The material sequenced was CD4+ or CD8+ T cells sorted from blood, taken in a trial of the OX40 agonist ivuxolimab. These TCRs come from an adult with an advanced solid tumor such as melanoma, head and neck, liver or kidney cancer.

This clone was seen more than once but under ten times. The chain combines TRBV9 with TRBJ1-3; 10 bases agree with TRBD1. Germline CDR1 is SGDLS and CDR2 is YYNGEE. The CDR3 totals 16 residues. The J segment lost 4 bases and the V segment lost 0 bases, leaving 4 bases of the junction unmatched. CDR3 in amino acids: CASSVAGTGAGNTIYF. The CDR3 coding sequence is TGTGCCAGCAGCGTAGCGGGGACAGGGGCGGGAAACACCATATATTTT.

The CDR3 protein is CASSLGAEDYGYTF. In DNA form, the CDR3 reads TGCGCCAGCAGCTTGGGGGCAGAAGACTATGGCTACACCTTC. The rearrangement joins TRBV5-1 to TRBJ1-2; D remains unclear. The CDR3 extends over 14 amino acids. V gave up 0 bases and J gave up 3 bases, with 9 bases separating them. The V gene's germline CDR1 is SGHRS and CDR2 YFSETQ.

The rearrangement joins TRBV15 to TRBJ2-7; the D gene could be TRBD1 or TRBD2 (5 bases each). V lost 1 base and J 6 bases, leaving 16 bases between the germline ends. The CDR3 is made up of 15 amino acids. Germline V gene data show CDR1 as LNHNV and CDR2 as YYDKDF (reference sequence). This CDR3 reads CATSRVGDASGEQYF. CDR3 DNA sequence: TGTGCCACCAGCAGAGTCGGGGACGCCTCTGGCGAGCAGTACTTC.

This chain links TRBV18 with TRBJ2-7; possible D gene TRBD2, 6 bases. The V end lost 3 bases, the J end lost 0 bases, and 18 bases lay between the germline ends. The CDR3 is 17 amino acids. Looked up from germline, CDR1 is KGHSH and CDR2 is LQKENI. CDR3 coding DNA: TGTGCCAGCTCACCTAAACCGGGGGAGCCTTCCTCCTACGAGCAGTACTTC. Translated: CASSPKPGEPSSYEQYF.

The chain carries TRBV6-5 and TRBJ1-6; 8 bases map to TRBD1. The CDR3 contains 16 residues. From germline, CDR1 is MNHEY and CDR2 SVGAGI. V lost 2 bases to trimming and J lost 9 bases; unmatched junction nucleotides: 9. The CDR3 reads CASSYKDRDITSPLHF. The CDR3 nucleotides are TGTGCCAGCAGTTACAAGGACAGGGACATAACTTCACCCCTCCACTTT.

The CDR3 loop reads CASSLEGGQGIANYGYTF. The CDR3 coding sequence is TGTGCCAGCAGCTTGGAGGGCGGGCAGGGCATCGCGAACTATGGCTACACCTTC. J is TRBJ1-2 and V is TRBV5-6; tentative D call: TRBD1 (5 bases). This CDR3 is 18 amino acids long. The germline CDR1 and CDR2 sequences are SGHDT and YYEEEE. Trimming removed 0 bases at V and 2 bases at J, with 20 bases between.

This chain joins TRBV28 and TRBJ2-7; D is possibly TRBD1 or TRBD2 (6 bases each). The CDR3 contains 15 residues. Germline CDR1 reads MDHEN; CDR2 reads SYDVKM. The ends were cut back, 3 bases at V and 0 bases at J, with 12 bases in the middle. The CDR3 region is CASSFVGGSSYEQYF. CDR3 bases: TGTGCCAGCAGTTTTGTAGGGGGGAGCTCCTACGAGCAGTACTTC.

The chain is built from TRBV7-8 and TRBJ2-7; 8 bases are a match to TRBD1. Germline V CDR1 and CDR2: SGHVS, FQNEAQ. The length of the CDR3 is 14 residues. The V gene end was trimmed by 1 base and the J gene end by 7 bases; junction bases not matched to a gene: 6. In DNA form, the CDR3 reads TGTGCCAGCAGCTTAGGAACAGGGGGAGGTGAGCAGTACTTC. Its protein product is CASSLGTGGGEQYF.

The chain links TRBV7-8 to TRBJ2-7, with TRBD1 matching 8 bases. CDR1 is SGHVS, CDR2 FQNEAQ, per germline. Trimming removed 5 bases from V and 4 bases from J; junction bases left unmatched: 7. The CDR3 spans 14 residues. The DNA for the CDR3 is TGTGCCAGCAGCGCGACAGGGGACACATACGAGCAGTACTTC. This encodes CASSATGDTYEQYF.

The table lists this clone with a count of one. CDR3 amino acids: CASSPHDSTDPNYGYTF. The DNA for the CDR3 is TGTGCCAGCAGTCCACACGATTCGACAGACCCCAACTATGGCTACACCTTC. The gene calls are TRBV7-9 and TRBJ1-2; tentative D call: TRBD1 (5 bases). Trimming shortened V by 6 bases and J by 2 bases, and 22 bases separated the two germline ends. CDR3 length: 17 amino acids. In germline, CDR1 is SEHNR, CDR2 FQNEAQ (reference sequence).

V and J are TRBV7-6 and TRBJ2-7, with D perhaps TRBD1 (5 bases). Germline V gives CDR1 SGHVS, CDR2 FNYEAQ. The ends were cut back, 2 bases at V and 2 bases at J, with 7 bases in the middle. This CDR3 region has 13 residues. CDR3 sequence reads: CASSLRQTYEQYF. CDR3 DNA: TGTGCCAGCAGCTTACGACAGACCTACGAGCAGTACTTC.

This chain uses TRBV29-1 with TRBJ1-5; 9 nucleotides match TRBD1. Per the germline V gene, CDR1 is SQVTM and CDR2 is ANQGSEA. The CDR3 has 14 residues. Unmatched junction bases numbered 4, after V lost 6 bases and J lost 1 base. CDR3 amino acids: CSVVDRGSNQPQHF. The CDR3 nucleotides are TGCAGCGTCGTAGACAGGGGGAGCAATCAGCCCCAGCATTTT.

The chain couples TRBV13 to TRBJ2-7, with 9 bases that match TRBD2. Per the germline V gene, CDR1 is PRHDT and CDR2 is FYEKMQ (reference sequence). The V gene end was trimmed by 0 bases and the J gene end by 2 bases; junction bases not matched to a gene: 8. The CDR3 consists of 17 residues. CDR3 in DNA: TGTGCCAGCAGCTTAGGATTGAGCGGGAGGATTCCCTACGAGCAGTACTTC. Translating it yields CASSLGLSGRIPYEQYF.

The gene calls are TRBV21-1 and TRBJ1-2; whether TRBD1, the table's D call, matches the DNA was not checked. TRBV21-1 is labeled a pseudogene. The CDR3 runs 19 residues. The CDR3 here is CASSKPTGGAHTRTYGYTF. DNA of the CDR3: TGTGCCAGCAGCAAACCGACAGGGGGAGCCCATACGCGGACCTATGGCTACACCTTC.

The CDR3 nucleotides are TGCGCCAGCATTCGTGGATGTAGCGGGAAAACACAGGAGCAGTTCTTC. Translated: CASIRGCSGKTQEQFF. This chain connects TRBV10-1 to TRBJ2-1, with TRBD2 matching over 8 bases. The V and J ends lost 7 bases and 10 bases, in that order; junction bases with no gene match: 18. Germline V gene sequence: CDR1 WNHNN, CDR2 SYGVQD (reference sequence). The CDR3 is 16 residues long.

The rearrangement uses TRBV28 and TRBJ1-2, with D possibly being TRBD1 (5 bases). The CDR3 is made up of 16 amino acids. The V end lost 1 base, the J end lost 5 bases, and 17 bases lay between the germline ends. CDR1 and CDR2 (germline): MDHEN, SYDVKM. This CDR3 is CASSLSREGIKYGYTF. CDR3 bases: TGTGCCAGCAGTTTATCGAGGGAGGGGATTAAATATGGCTACACCTTC.

The chain employs TRBV28 and TRBJ2-3; the match to TRBD2 covers 9 bases. Germline V lookup: CDR1 MDHEN, CDR2 SYDVKM. V shed 4 bases, J shed 0 bases, and the junction held 5 bases outside the gene matches. This CDR3 contains 16 residues. The CDR3 nucleotides read TGTGCCAGCAGTTCGACTAGCGGCATAAGCACAGATACGCAGTATTTT. As protein: CASSSTSGISTDTQYF.

The V call is TRBV4-1, the J call TRBJ2-7; D is perhaps TRBD2 (5 bases). Germline CDR1 and CDR2: MGHRA and YSYEKL. The CDR3 sequence is 13 residues long. Trimming cost V 0 bases and J 3 bases, with 6 bases left between them. CDR3 bases: TGCGCCAGCAGCCAAGAGGCGGGCTACGAGCAGTACTTC. Translation gives CASSQEAGYEQYF.

The rearrangement uses TRBV4-1 and TRBJ1-3; tentative D call: TRBD1 (5 bases). The germline V gene has CDR1 MGHRA and CDR2 YSYEKL. CDR3 length: 16 amino acids. Trimming took 0 bases from V and 0 from J, leaving 9 bases between them. Written as DNA, the CDR3 is TGCGCCAGCAGCCAAGAGGGACCGATCTCTGGAAACACCATATATTTT. It codes for CASSQEGPISGNTIYF.

This chain links TRBV25-1 with TRBJ2-2; D is uncertain. The germline CDR1 and CDR2 sequences are MGHDK and SYGVNS. The CDR3 is made up of 15 amino acids. Trimming took off 6 bases at V and 6 bases at J, with 17 bases between the two ends. CDR3 loop: CASSRPDGRAGELFF. As DNA, the CDR3 is TGTGCCAGCAGCCGCCCGGACGGACGGGCCGGGGAGCTGTTTTTT.

The chain is built from TRBV28 and TRBJ2-3; D call uncertain. The CDR3 covers 14 residues. Trimming removed 4 bases from V and 2 bases from J, with 10 bases in between. CDR1 is MDHEN, CDR2 SYDVKM, per germline. CDR3 DNA: TGTGCCAGCAGTTCCGTACGGCCCACAGATACGCAGTATTTT. It is translated as CASSSVRPTDTQYF. Based on the CDR3 plus reference TRBV28 and TRBJ2-3, the full variable domain is DVKVTQSSRYLVKRTGEKVFLECVQDMDHENMFWYRQDPGLGLRLIYFSYDVKMKEKGDIPEGYSVSREKKERFSLILESASTNQTSMYLCASSSVRPTDTQYFGPGTRLTVL.

V gene TRBV7-8 combines with J gene TRBJ1-1; D remains ambiguous. V was pared by 4 bases and J by 3 bases, with 3 bases between. The germline V gene has CDR1 SGHVS and CDR2 FQNEAQ. The CDR3 covers 11 residues. As DNA, the CDR3 is TGTGCCAGCAGCTCCTACACTGAAGCTTTCTTT. Translating gives CASSSYTEAFF.

The chain has TRBV18 and TRBJ2-2; D gene uncertain. CDR1 is KGHSH and CDR2 is LQKENI in the germline V gene. The CDR3 consists of 12 residues. Trimming cost V 8 bases and J 10 bases, with 14 bases left between them. The CDR3 sequence: CASPGRSPELFF. The CDR3 DNA is TGTGCCAGCCCCGGGCGATCCCCGGAGCTGTTTTTT.

The chain employs TRBV4-1 and TRBJ2-3; the match to TRBD1 covers 8 bases. CDR1 is MGHRA and CDR2 is YSYEKL in the germline V gene. With V trimmed by 7 bases and J by 1 base, 7 bases remained unmatched. This CDR3 comprises 15 residues. The CDR3 here is CASTPGTGGTDTQYF. The CDR3 nucleotides read TGCGCCAGCACCCCCGGGACAGGAGGCACAGATACGCAGTATTTT.

The table lists this clone with a count of one. The chain links TRBV27 to TRBJ1-1; D remains ambiguous. Germline CDR1 reads MNHEY; CDR2 reads SMNVEV (reference sequence). Trimming stripped 0 bases from V and 1 base from J, with 6 bases between. This CDR3 is built from 14 residues. The CDR3 sequence is CASSLSGQNTEAFF. For the CDR3, the DNA is TGTGCCAGCAGTTTATCCGGGCAGAACACTGAAGCTTTCTTT.